The text below deals with one T cell receptor (beta chain). What it binds is unknown. Sequencing used immunoSEQ multiplex PCR; TCRdb keeps in-frame clones, though not all of them. Of roughly 380,000 clones in the sample, approximately 97% were seen once. This sample is drawn from a study of shared clonotypes between healthy human individuals. Study-wide background: Plates per donor: three CD4 naive, three CD4 memory, two CD8 naive, one CD8 memory.

General observations from the study: Sharing of clonotypes among donors was expected to vary with sequencing depth. Clonotypes not shared had lower generation probabilities than those common to all four donors. Large sequencing depth failed to make sorted-subset sequencing complete, rarefaction showed.

The CDR3 covers 19 residues. V was clipped by 1 base and J by 3 bases, with 22 bases between them. In germline, CDR1 is MDHEN, CDR2 SYDVKM. The specimen sequenced was memory CD8+ T cells sorted from blood. Subset denoted: CD45RO+ cells pooled with CCR7-negative TemRA cells. The TCR was taken from a man aged 25-45 years in good health. The chain recombines TRBV28 with TRBJ2-1; the D gene could be TRBD1 or TRBD2 (6 bases each). The CDR3 protein is CASSLYARSKGGLYNEQFF. Here the CDR3 DNA reads TGTGCCAGCAGTTTATATGCGCGCTCGAAGGGGGGTCTCTACAATGAGCAGTTCTTC.